Listed below are T cell receptor beta chains from one sample, sequenced in a study of vaccination and CD4 T cells after COVID-19. Their antigens remain unidentified. TCRdb independently ran MiXCR on the PCR reads; one entry per CDR3 protein. The sample records almost 15,000 distinct CDR3 sequences, less than 60% being singletons. The sequencing used CD4+ T cells from blood, cultured in vitro, collected before SARS-CoV-2 vaccination. The source of these receptors is a human donor who had recovered from COVID-19. Both conserved end residues are part of each CDR3. D genes are given only for firm matches. Where a row states a size, it is once, few, many or the class of an expanded clone; other rows omit it.

j_gene | abundance | v_gene | d_gene | CDR3aa | CDR3nt
TRBJ1-5 | NA | TRBV20-1 | NA | CSATRSNQPQHF | TGCAGTGCAACCCGTAGCAATCAGCCCCAGCATTTT
TRBJ2-5 | few | TRBV6-5 | TRBD2 | CASSYSGSGYQETQYF | TGTGCCAGCAGTTACTCGGGTAGCGGGTACCAAGAGACCCAGTACTTC
TRBJ2-5 | NA | TRBV6-5 | NA | CASSYSKRQEGPGVETQYF | TGTGCCAGCAGTTACTCGAAGCGCCAAGAGGGGCCAGGGGTGGAGACCCAGTACTTC
TRBJ2-7 | once | TRBV11-2 | NA | CASSRSGLGSSYEQYF | TGTGCCAGCAGCCGATCGGGACTGGGGAGCTCCTACGAGCAGTACTTC
TRBJ1-1 | NA | TRBV2 | NA | CASSDRRRGNTEAFF | TGTGCCAGCAGTGACCGACGAAGGGGGAACACTGAAGCTTTCTTT
TRBJ1-2 | NA | TRBV7-2 | NA | CASSLANSGYTF | TGTGCCAGCAGCTTAGCGAACTCTGGCTACACCTTC
TRBJ2-7 | NA | TRBV20-1 | TRBD1 | CSASERTGTYEQYF | TGCAGTGCTAGCGAGAGGACAGGGACCTACGAGCAGTACTTC
TRBJ2-7 | NA | TRBV6-4 | TRBD2 | CASSEYGSGSYEQYF | TGTGCCAGCAGTGAATACGGTAGCGGGAGCTACGAGCAGTACTTC
TRBJ2-5 | NA | TRBV2 | TRBD2 | CASRRTSGAKETQYF | TGTGCCAGCAGGCGGACTAGCGGCGCGAAGGAGACCCAGTACTTC
TRBJ2-5 | NA | TRBV5-1 | NA | CASSLVRGSGETQYF | TGCGCCAGCAGCTTGGTGCGGGGTAGCGGCGAGACCCAGTACTTC
TRBJ1-1 | NA | TRBV27 | NA | CASSIKTAGTEAFF | TGTGCCAGCAGTATCAAGACGGCAGGAACTGAAGCTTTCTTT
TRBJ1-2 | NA | TRBV6-2/TRBV6-3 | NA | CASSLWDGYTF | TGTGCCAGCAGTTTATGGGACGGCTACACCTTC
TRBJ1-5 | NA | TRBV15 | NA | CATSPAGGPDQPQHF | TGTGCCACCAGCCCCGCCGGGGGTCCAGATCAGCCCCAGCATTTT
TRBJ2-7 | NA | TRBV20-1 | TRBD2 | CSARPGGFLYEQYF | TGCAGTGCTAGACCCGGGGGGTTCCTCTACGAGCAGTACTTC
TRBJ1-6 | once | TRBV4-1 | NA | CASSQALTGSSYNSPLHF | TGCGCCAGCAGCCAAGCCCTTACAGGGAGCTCCTATAATTCACCCCTCCACTTT
TRBJ1-2 | NA | TRBV5-4 | NA | CASSLDRNYGYTF | TGTGCCAGCAGCTTGGACAGGAACTATGGCTACACCTTC
TRBJ1-1 | few | TRBV7-2 | NA | CASSLNGNTEAFF | TGTGCCAGCAGCTTAAACGGGAACACTGAAGCTTTCTTT
TRBJ2-5 | NA | TRBV7-9 | NA | CASSLIEETQYF | TGTGCCAGCAGCCTCATCGAAGAGACCCAGTACTTC
TRBJ2-7 | few | TRBV2 | NA | CASSEGSGGYEQYF | TGTGCCAGCAGCGAGGGGTCTGGGGGCTACGAGCAGTACTTC
TRBJ2-7 | NA | TRBV20-1 | NA | CSAREGNVAYEQYF | TGCAGTGCTAGAGAGGGAAATGTAGCCTACGAGCAGTACTTC
TRBJ1-5 | NA | TRBV7-8 | TRBD1 | CASSRQGSNQPQHF | TGTGCCAGCAGCCGACAGGGTAGCAATCAGCCCCAGCATTTT
TRBJ2-3 | NA | TRBV9 | NA | CASSYRPGDTTDTQYF | TGTGCCAGCAGCTACCGACCGGGGGACACCACAGATACGCAGTATTTT
TRBJ1-5 | NA | TRBV6-2/TRBV6-3 | NA | CASRPGRTNNQPQHF | TGTGCCAGCAGACCGGGACGGACGAACAATCAGCCCCAGCATTTT
TRBJ1-2 | NA | TRBV3-1 | NA | CASSQAGNRNYGYTF | TGTGCCAGCAGCCAAGCAGGGAATCGCAACTATGGCTACACCTTC
TRBJ1-1 | NA | TRBV12-3/TRBV12-4 | NA | CASSFKPMNTEAFF | TGTGCCAGCAGTTTTAAGCCTATGAACACTGAAGCTTTCTTT
TRBJ1-2 | NA | TRBV5-5 | NA | CASSSLRQTSSNYGYTF | TGTGCCAGCAGCTCGCTAAGACAGACTTCTTCTAACTATGGCTACACCTTC
TRBJ1-6 | few | TRBV7-3 | NA | CASSLGGTESPLHF | TGTGCCAGCAGCTTGGGAGGGACTGAGTCACCCCTCCACTTT
TRBJ1-5 | NA | TRBV6-2/TRBV6-3 | TRBD1 | CASSYQNARGQSNQPQHF | TGTGCCAGCAGTTACCAAAACGCCAGGGGGCAGAGCAATCAGCCCCAGCATTTT
TRBJ2-2 | NA | TRBV28 | NA | CASSRNGLGTGELFF | TGTGCCAGCAGTCGGAACGGTTTAGGCACCGGGGAGCTGTTTTTT
TRBJ1-3 | few | TRBV7-2 | TRBD1 | CASSITGVRGNTIYF | TGTGCCAGCAGCATTACAGGGGTTCGCGGAAACACCATATATTTT
TRBJ1-2 | few | TRBV7-8 | NA | CASGRGSSYGYTF | TGTGCCAGCGGCAGAGGGTCTTCCTATGGCTACACCTTC
TRBJ1-2 | NA | TRBV20-1 | NA | CSARTGLHGPTF | TGCAGTGCCCGGACCGGTTTACACGGTCCCACCTTC
TRBJ2-5 | NA | TRBV7-2 | NA | CASSLGRGAHQETQYF | TGTGCCAGCAGCTTAGGCAGGGGGGCTCACCAAGAGACCCAGTACTTC
TRBJ1-1 | NA | TRBV5-4 | NA | CASSLDLGRKTEAFF | TGTGCCAGCAGCTTGGATCTGGGTAGGAAAACTGAAGCTTTCTTT
TRBJ2-1 | NA | TRBV6-1 | NA | CASRNKDGGYEQFF | TGTGCCAGCAGAAACAAAGACGGAGGCTATGAGCAGTTCTTC
TRBJ1-1 | NA | TRBV28 | TRBD1 | CASSLDRGLGEAFF | TGTGCCAGCAGTTTGGACAGGGGGCTTGGTGAAGCTTTCTTT
TRBJ2-3 | NA | TRBV7-9 | NA | CASSSGLGSQDTQYF | TGTGCCAGCAGCTCGGGACTTGGGAGTCAGGATACGCAGTATTTT
TRBJ1-2 | NA | TRBV7-8 | TRBD1 | CASSQGRTGGSSYGYTF | TGTGCCAGCAGCCAGGGGAGGACAGGGGGCAGTAGCTATGGCTACACCTTC
TRBJ2-5 | NA | TRBV7-2 | TRBD2 | CASSLGAAGGGTQYF | TGTGCCAGCAGCTTAGGAGCGGCGGGGGGAGGGACCCAGTACTTC
TRBJ1-1 | few | TRBV6-1 | TRBD1 | CASRPGQGNTEAFF | TGTGCCAGCAGACCGGGACAGGGTAACACTGAAGCTTTCTTT
TRBJ2-3 | NA | TRBV20-1 | TRBD2 | CSAAGTSGRHGGLTDTQYF | TGCAGTGCGGCCGGGACTAGCGGGAGACATGGCGGGTTGACAGATACGCAGTATTTT
TRBJ1-1 | NA | TRBV10-3 | NA | CAISESTDTEAFF | TGTGCCATCAGTGAGTCGACAGACACTGAAGCTTTCTTT
TRBJ1-1 | NA | TRBV6-2/TRBV6-3 | NA | CASSHGTEAFF | TGTGCCAGCAGTCATGGGACAGAAGCTTTCTTT
TRBJ2-7 | NA | TRBV6-1 | TRBD1 | CASSGTGSSYEQYF | TGTGCCAGCAGTGGGACAGGGAGCTCCTACGAGCAGTACTTC
TRBJ1-5 | few | TRBV7-2 | NA | CASSQSWGHQPQHF | TGTGCCAGCAGCCAATCTTGGGGGCACCAGCCCCAGCATTTT
TRBJ1-2 | few | TRBV27 | NA | CASTTRGGAGYTF | TGTGCCAGCACCACTAGAGGTGGGGCGGGCTACACCTTC
TRBJ1-2 | NA | TRBV19 | TRBD1 | CASSIPGTGHGYTF | TGTGCCAGTAGTATACCTGGGACAGGGCATGGCTACACCTTC
TRBJ1-1 | NA | TRBV6-2/TRBV6-3 | NA | CASSYAAMNTEAFF | TGTGCCAGCAGTTACGCGGCGATGAACACTGAAGCTTTCTTT
TRBJ2-3 | few | TRBV19 | NA | CASSLGTDTQYF | TGTGCCAGTAGTTTGGGGACCGATACGCAGTATTTT
TRBJ1-1 | few | TRBV6-1 | TRBD1 | CASSRQGAIADTEAFF | TGTGCCAGCAGCCGACAGGGGGCGATTGCGGACACTGAAGCTTTCTTT
TRBJ1-1 | NA | TRBV19 | NA | CASSMLGGYTEAFF | TGTGCCAGTAGTATGCTGGGGGGCTACACTGAAGCTTTCTTT